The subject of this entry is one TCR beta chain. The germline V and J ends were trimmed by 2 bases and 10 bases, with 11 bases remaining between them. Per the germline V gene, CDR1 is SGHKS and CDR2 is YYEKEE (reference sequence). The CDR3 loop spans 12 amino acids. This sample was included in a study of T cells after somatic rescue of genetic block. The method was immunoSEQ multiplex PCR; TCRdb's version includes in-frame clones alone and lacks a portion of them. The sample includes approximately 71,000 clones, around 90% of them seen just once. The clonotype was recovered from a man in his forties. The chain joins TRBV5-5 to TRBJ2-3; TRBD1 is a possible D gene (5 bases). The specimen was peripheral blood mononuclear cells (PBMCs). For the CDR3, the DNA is TGTGCCAGCAGCTTTTCCAGGGATCCGCAGTATTTT. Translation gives CASSFSRDPQYF.